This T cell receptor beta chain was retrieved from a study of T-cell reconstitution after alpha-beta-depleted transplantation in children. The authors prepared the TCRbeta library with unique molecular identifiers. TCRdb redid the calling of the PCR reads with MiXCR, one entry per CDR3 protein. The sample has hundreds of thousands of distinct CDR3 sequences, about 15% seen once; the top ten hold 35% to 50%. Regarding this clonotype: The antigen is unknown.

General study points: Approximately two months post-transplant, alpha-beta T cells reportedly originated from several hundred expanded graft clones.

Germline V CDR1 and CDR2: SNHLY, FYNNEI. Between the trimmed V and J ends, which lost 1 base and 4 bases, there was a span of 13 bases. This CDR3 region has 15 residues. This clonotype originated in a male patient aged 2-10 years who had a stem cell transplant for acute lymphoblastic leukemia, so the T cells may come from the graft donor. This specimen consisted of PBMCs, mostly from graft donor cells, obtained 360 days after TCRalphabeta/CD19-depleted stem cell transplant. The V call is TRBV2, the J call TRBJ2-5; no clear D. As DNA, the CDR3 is TGTGCCAGCAGTGAAGTAGTCATCTCGGGAGAGACCCAGTACTTC. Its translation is CASSEVVISGETQYF.